This T cell receptor (beta chain) was captured in a study of identical twins. From the 5' RACE reads, TCRdb called clonotypes with MiXCR, one entry per CDR3 protein. The data hold some 560,000 distinct CDR3 sequences, with more than 9% observed a single time. Study findings and constraints: Fewer insertions were carried by abundant cord blood beta clonotypes, but none was seen in memory repertoires. An excess of low generation probability was shown by twin-shared out-of-frame alpha sequences.

The CDR3 covers 12 residues. V lost 5 bases and J lost 2, with 7 bases in between. The germline V gene has CDR1 PRHDT and CDR2 FYEKMQ (reference sequence). This clonotype was counted at least ten times. Antigen specificity is unknown. The same data also went into a second study, on yellow fever vaccine responses in identical twins.

Specimen: PBMCs. The clonotype comes from a woman between 18 and 29 years old in good health. The genes are TRBV13 and TRBJ2-7; D is ambiguous. The CDR3 DNA follows: TGTGCCAGCAGCCAATCAACCTACGAGCAGTACTTC. Amino acid sequence: CASSQSTYEQYF.